These T cell receptor beta chains were read from a single sample in a study of PD-1 blockade in classical Hodgkin lymphoma. Libraries were prepared by immunoSEQ multiplex PCR; TCRdb keeps only in-frame clonotypes and omits some of them. Of about 39,000 clones listed, 70% to 85% are singletons. Source: peripheral blood mononuclear cells (PBMCs), taken before the fourth cycle of nivolumab. The receptors were gathered from a human donor with classical Hodgkin lymphoma. The CDR3 runs from the conserved cysteine through the conserved F or W. Each record gives: J gene, clone size, V gene, D gene, CDR3 protein, CDR3 DNA. D genes are given only for firm matches. Size tells how often a clone was seen (once, few, many) or the class of an expanded clone, and some rows leave it out.

TRBJ2-7 | few | TRBV5-8 | - | CASTRLYYEQYF | TGTGCCAGCACCCGACTATACTACGAGCAGTACTTC
TRBJ1-4 | once | TRBV28 | TRBD1 | CASRRTGLNEKLFF | TGTGCCAGCAGGCGGACAGGCCTTAATGAAAAACTGTTTTTT
TRBJ2-5 | - | TRBV30 | - | CAWSVGETQYF | TGTGCCTGGAGTGTAGGGGAGACCCAGTACTTC
TRBJ2-6 | - | TRBV6-5 | - | CASISSGANVLTF | TGTGCCAGTATAAGCTCTGGGGCCAACGTCCTGACTTTC
TRBJ2-1 | - | TRBV11-3 | TRBD2 | CASSLGTSGGYNEQFF | TGTGCCAGCAGCTTGGGGACTAGCGGGGGTTACAATGAGCAGTTCTTC
TRBJ2-1 | once | TRBV28 | TRBD2 | CASRSGTSGYNEQFF | TGTGCCAGCAGGTCCGGGACTAGCGGTTACAATGAGCAGTTCTTC
TRBJ1-1 | - | TRBV29-1 | TRBD1 | CSVERTGNTEAFF | TGCAGCGTTGAAAGGACAGGGAACACTGAAGCTTTCTTT
TRBJ1-1 | - | TRBV29-1 | - | CSVSKGAEAFF | TGCAGCGTATCGAAGGGGGCTGAAGCTTTCTTT
TRBJ2-1 | - | TRBV2 | TRBD1 | CANPNPTGKYNEQFF | TGTGCCAACCCAAACCCGACAGGGAAGTATAATGAGCAGTTCTTC
TRBJ2-3 | few | TRBV4-3 | - | CASSHNPGSTDTQYF | TGCGCCAGCAGCCACAACCCGGGATCCACAGATACGCAGTATTTT
TRBJ2-7 | few | TRBV11-2 | TRBD2 | CASSRGYAGDYYEQYF | TGTGCCAGCAGCAGAGGATATGCGGGGGATTACTACGAGCAGTACTTC
TRBJ2-3 | - | TRBV19 | - | CASSGTSTDTQYF | TGTGCCAGTTCCGGGACTAGCACAGATACGCAGTATTTT
TRBJ2-5 | - | TRBV27 | TRBD2 | CASGLARETQYF | TGTGCCAGCGGACTAGCGAGAGAGACCCAGTACTTC
TRBJ1-3 | - | TRBV29-1 | - | CSVVRGVGNTIYF | TGCAGCGTTGTCCGGGGAGTTGGAAACACCATATATTTT
TRBJ2-6 | - | TRBV6-1 | - | CALSSGANVLTF | TGTGCTCTTAGCTCTGGGGCCAACGTCCTGACTTTC
TRBJ2-3 | - | TRBV4-2 | TRBD2 | CASSPYTSFGGGTLTDTQYF | TGTGCCAGCAGCCCCTATACGTCATTTGGCGGGGGGACTCTCACAGATACGCAGTATTTT
TRBJ2-3 | - | TRBV19 | - | CASSMTGAATDTQYF | TGTGCCAGTAGTATGACGGGGGCGGCCACAGATACGCAGTATTTT
TRBJ1-3 | - | TRBV6-5 | - | CASTGSGNTIYF | TGTGCCAGCACCGGATCTGGAAACACCATATATTTT
TRBJ2-7 | - | TRBV5-6 | - | CASSLVQRYEQYF | TGTGCCAGCAGCTTGGTACAGCGCTACGAGCAGTACTTC
TRBJ1-3 | - | TRBV7-8 | - | CASSLARILIGNTIYF | TGTGCCAGCAGCTTAGCGAGGATTCTTATTGGAAACACCATATATTTT
TRBJ1-2 | - | TRBV7-9 | TRBD1 | CASGWTGTPYGYTF | TGTGCCAGCGGATGGACAGGGACCCCTTATGGCTACACCTTC
TRBJ2-5 | - | TRBV18 | - | CASSPSIQVRQETQYF | TGTGCCAGCTCACCCTCTATACAGGTCCGACAAGAGACCCAGTACTTC
TRBJ1-6 | - | TRBV4-3 | - | CASSQSQSSLHF | TGCGCCAGCAGCCAATCACAATCATCCCTCCACTTT
TRBJ1-5 | - | TRBV28 | TRBD1 | CATEAGGSSNQPQHF | TGTGCCACCGAGGCAGGGGGCTCTAGCAATCAGCCCCAGCATTTT
TRBJ2-3 | - | TRBV6-5 | TRBD1 | CASSFSQGQTDTQYF | TGTGCCAGCAGTTTTTCCCAGGGACAGACAGATACGCAGTATTTT
TRBJ2-1 | - | TRBV27 | - | CASSWGSNEQFF | TGTGCCAGCAGTTGGGGCAGTAATGAGCAGTTCTTC
TRBJ1-4 | - | TRBV4-2 | - | CASSQMGGAATNEKLFF | TGTGCCAGCAGCCAAATGGGGGGGGCCGCAACTAATGAAAAACTGTTTTTT
TRBJ2-2 | - | TRBV18 | TRBD1 | CASSPLGTGNTGELFF | TGTGCCAGCTCACCCCTTGGGACAGGGAACACCGGGGAGCTGTTTTTT
TRBJ2-2 | - | TRBV29-1 | - | CSVVNGGRNTGELFF | TGCAGCGTTGTTAACGGGGGGCGCAACACCGGGGAGCTGTTTTTT
TRBJ1-3 | - | TRBV10-3 | TRBD1 | CAISVGQGRNTIYF | TGTGCCATCAGTGTGGGACAGGGCAGAAACACCATATATTTT
TRBJ1-2 | once | TRBV11-2 | TRBD1 | CASSLRDREGYTF | TGTGCCAGCAGCCTTCGGGACAGGGAAGGCTACACCTTC
TRBJ2-1 | - | TRBV5-8 | - | CASSPEGSNEQFF | TGTGCCAGCTCCCCCGAGGGGTCCAATGAGCAGTTCTTC
TRBJ2-7 | few | TRBV10-3 | - | CAISEYQSSYEQYF | TGTGCCATCAGTGAGTATCAGAGCTCCTACGAGCAGTACTTC
TRBJ2-5 | - | TRBV7-2 | TRBD1 | CASSLRQGASLETQYF | TGTGCCAGCAGCTTAAGACAGGGGGCGTCGTTGGAGACCCAGTACTTC
TRBJ1-4 | few | TRBV27 | - | CASQEKLFF | TGTGCCTCCCAGGAAAAACTGTTTTTT
TRBJ2-3 | once | TRBV30 | - | CAWSVRAGTQYF | TGTGCCTGGAGTGTAAGGGCAGGTACGCAGTATTTT
TRBJ2-1 | - | TRBV29-1 | - | CSVGEGRIINEQFF | TGCAGCGTTGGTGAGGGTAGAATTATAAATGAGCAGTTCTTC
TRBJ2-7 | - | TRBV18 | TRBD2 | CASSLNLAGDSYEQYF | TGTGCCAGCTCTCTTAATTTAGCGGGGGATTCCTACGAGCAGTACTTC
TRBJ2-1 | - | TRBV16 | - | CASSERNRYYNEQFF | TGTGCCAGCAGCGAAAGGAACAGGTACTACAATGAGCAGTTCTTC
TRBJ1-2 | - | TRBV7-2 | - | CASSLSAGWRNGYTF | TGTGCCAGCAGCCTCAGTGCGGGGTGGCGAAATGGCTACACCTTC
TRBJ2-5 | - | TRBV11-2 | TRBD2 | CASSLGAGQETQYF | TGTGCCAGCAGCTTAGGAGCGGGGCAGGAGACCCAGTACTTC
TRBJ1-2 | once | TRBV6-5 | - | CASSRQGRGNYGYTF | TGTGCCAGCAGCCGTCAGGGGAGGGGGAACTATGGCTACACCTTC
TRBJ1-5 | - | TRBV7-8 | - | CASSPQGRSNQPQHF | TGTGCCAGCAGCCCTCAGGGGCGAAGCAATCAGCCCCAGCATTTT